Below, 32 T cell receptor beta chains from the same sample are listed, as sequenced in a study of T-cell reconstitution after alpha-beta-depleted transplantation in children. Preparation of the TCRbeta library involved a method that used unique molecular identifiers. MiXCR, run by TCRdb on the PCR reads, gives a single entry per CDR3 protein. The table includes 90,000 to 120,000 distinct CDR3 sequences, almost 6.5% detected once. Source: PBMCs, mostly from graft donor cells, taken 360 days after TCRalphabeta/CD19-depleted stem cell transplant. Receptors originate from a male patient aged 2 to 9 who had a stem cell transplant for acute lymphoblastic leukemia, so the T cells may come from the graft donor.

This clonotype has more than one count but fewer than ten. The genes are TRBV4-3 and TRBJ2-5; 10 bases match TRBD1. From germline, CDR1 is LGHNA and CDR2 YSLEER. This CDR3 spans 16 amino acids. With 3 bases clipped from V and 5 bases from J, the junction kept 9 bases outside the gene matches. CDR3 sequence: CASSHLDRGRGETQYF. The CDR3 coding sequence is TGCGCCAGCAGCCATCTAGACAGGGGGCGCGGGGAGACCCAGTACTTC.

DNA for the CDR3: TGTGCCAGCAGCGCATACAGGGGGGTGAATTCACCCCTCCACTTT. The encoded protein is CASSAYRGVNSPLHF. The gene calls are TRBV11-2 and TRBJ1-6; 8 bases align to TRBD1. Germline V gene lookup returns CDR1 SGHAT and CDR2 FQNNGV. This CDR3 spans 15 amino acids. J lost 7 bases, V lost 5 bases, and 7 bases had no gene match.

The CDR3 nucleotides are TGTGCCAGCAGTTTCGCCGGACAGGGCTACGAGACCCAGTACTTC. Amino acid sequence: CASSFAGQGYETQYF. The chain couples TRBV28 to TRBJ2-5; 8 nucleotides line up with TRBD1. CDR1 and CDR2 from the germline V gene are MDHEN and SYDVKM. The J segment lost 5 bases and the V segment lost 3 bases, leaving 8 bases of the junction unmatched. This CDR3 spans 15 amino acids.

There are many counts of this clonotype. V usage is TRBV5-1 and J usage is TRBJ2-7; D ambiguous. This CDR3 has 11 amino acids. Germline V gives CDR1 SGHRS, CDR2 YFSETQ. The ends were cut back, 6 bases at V and 2 bases at J, with 6 bases in the middle. Written as DNA, the CDR3 is TGCGCCAGCAACGGAGCCTACGAGCAGTACTTC. This sequence encodes CASNGAYEQYF.

This clonotype has just one count. The rearrangement links TRBV28 to TRBJ2-7; TRBD2 matches at 8 bases. This CDR3 contains 13 residues. The V gene end was trimmed by 6 bases and the J gene end by 7 bases; junction bases not matched to a gene: 8. In germline, CDR1 is MDHEN, CDR2 SYDVKM. The CDR3 loop reads CASSTGGAGEQYF. The CDR3 nucleotides read TGTGCCAGCAGCACGGGGGGGGCTGGGGAGCAGTACTTC.

The rearrangement joins TRBV6-5 to TRBJ1-4, with unresolved D. This CDR3 is 14 amino acids long. Germline CDR1 MNHEY, CDR2 SVGAGI. CDR3 region: CASAERPTNEKLFF. DNA for the CDR3: TGTGCTAGTGCGGAGAGACCAACTAATGAAAAACTGTTTTTT.

The chain links TRBV19 to TRBJ2-7; D is uncertain. V shed 3 bases and J shed 3 bases, with 9 bases lying between them. The CDR3 totals 13 residues. Germline CDR1 LNHDA, CDR2 SQIVND (reference sequence). The CDR3 here is CASSMDPGYEQYF. CDR3 bases: TGTGCCAGTAGTATGGACCCCGGCTACGAGCAGTACTTC.

The chain links TRBV12-3 or TRBV12-4 to TRBJ1-1; a possible D gene is TRBD1 (5 bases). Deletions cut 5 bases from V and 1 base from J, with 11 bases between. The CDR3 consists of 14 residues. The CDR3 region has the DNA TGTGCCAGCAGTGATGACAGCCGGAACACTGAAGCTTTCTTT. Translation: CASSDDSRNTEAFF.

This clonotype was observed at least ten times. J is TRBJ1-5 and V is TRBV6-2 or TRBV6-3; 7 nucleotides line up with TRBD1. Losses at the gene ends were 6 bases for V and 4 bases for J; bases not matched to a gene: 9. This CDR3 region has 15 residues. Germline CDR1 MNHEY, CDR2 SVGEGT. CDR3 region: CASSKAGTVNQPQHF. CDR3 nucleotide sequence: TGTGCCAGCAGCAAAGCCGGGACAGTAAATCAGCCCCAGCATTTT.

This clonotype came up many times. The rearrangement uses TRBV28 and TRBJ1-6; a possible D gene is TRBD1 (5 bases). Trimming pared 5 bases from V and 3 bases from J, leaving 11 bases between. This CDR3 spans 15 amino acids. Germline V gene sequence: CDR1 MDHEN, CDR2 SYDVKM. The CDR3 region has the DNA TGTGCCAGCAGTCTGGGACGGCTCTATAATTCACCCCTCCACTTT. It yields the protein CASSLGRLYNSPLHF.

Note on this clonotype: The junction and the germline gene differ at one end; a read error may be behind it. This sequence joins TRBV9 and TRBJ2-3; D gene uncertain. Germline CDR1 is SGDLS and CDR2 is YYNGEE. CDR3 length equals 12 residues. CDR3 in amino acids: CASSAVTYTQYF. CDR3 in DNA: TGTGCCAGCAGCGCCGTCACATATACGCAGTATTTT.

V usage is TRBV4-3 and J usage is TRBJ1-6; no firm D call. The CDR3 totals 13 residues. V was clipped by 0 bases and J by 11 bases, with 8 bases between them. Germline V gene lookup returns CDR1 LGHNA and CDR2 YSLEER. CDR3 amino acids: CASSQDARTPLHF. CDR3 sequence (DNA): TGCGCCAGCAGCCAAGATGCCCGAACACCCCTCCACTTT.

This clonotype was detected ten times or more. The chain recombines TRBV6-5 with TRBJ2-3; TRBD2 aligns across 8 bases. After removal of 2 bases from V and 3 bases from J, the junction contained 7 bases not matched to a gene. The CDR3 contains 16 residues. Germline V CDR1 and CDR2: MNHEY, SVGAGI. In DNA form, the CDR3 reads TGTGCCAGCAGTTACAGGGCGGCGGGGGGAACAGATACGCAGTATTTT. This gives the protein CASSYRAAGGTDTQYF.

V usage is TRBV13 and J usage is TRBJ1-4; possibly TRBD1 for D (6 bases). This CDR3 region has 16 residues. CDR1 and CDR2 (germline): PRHDT, FYEKMQ (reference sequence). The V end was cut by 2 bases, the J end by 0 bases, with 10 bases between. CDR3 sequence reads: CASSLRTAATNEKLFF. CDR3 nucleotide sequence: TGTGCCAGCAGCTTAAGGACAGCTGCAACTAATGAAAAACTGTTTTTT.

This clonotype has a count of ten or more. This chain joins TRBV5-1 and TRBJ2-7; TRBD1 is a possible D gene (6 bases). In germline, CDR1 is SGHRS, CDR2 YFSETQ. This CDR3 has 15 amino acids. Trimming took 0 bases from V and 0 from J, leaving 10 bases between them. CDR3 residues: CASSLDRVVSYEQYF. The CDR3 DNA is TGCGCCAGCAGCTTGGACAGGGTAGTCTCCTACGAGCAGTACTTC.

CDR3 amino acids: CSAHRQGTNEKLFF. In DNA, the CDR3 is TGCAGTGCCCACCGGCAAGGGACTAATGAAAAACTGTTTTTT. The genes are TRBV20-1 and TRBJ1-4; no definite D call. The CDR3 is 14 amino acids. Germline CDR1 DFQATT, CDR2 SNEGSKA (reference sequence). Trimming took 6 bases from V and 2 from J, leaving 13 bases between them.

Note on this clonotype: It may be a read error: a sequence one base away is much more abundant. This chain connects TRBV7-2 to TRBJ1-6; the D gene is possibly TRBD1 (5 bases). The CDR3 has 13 residues. CDR1 SGHTA and CDR2 FQGNSA come from the germline V gene. Trimming removed 6 bases from V and 9 bases from J, with 12 bases in between. The CDR3 spells CASRKIGVSPLHF. In nucleotides, the CDR3 is TGTGCCAGCAGAAAGATAGGGGTTTCACCCCTCCACTTT.

The rearrangement uses TRBV25-1 and TRBJ2-7; D perhaps matches TRBD1 (7 bases). Between the trimmed V and J ends, which lost 4 bases and 2 bases, there was a span of 27 bases. Germline CDR1 reads MGHDK; CDR2 reads SYGVNS. The CDR3 spans 19 residues. The CDR3 protein is CASSVGGRRGRGRPYEQYF. CDR3 nucleotides: TGTGCCAGCAGTGTCGGAGGCCGGAGGGGGCGCGGCCGCCCCTACGAGCAGTACTTC.

In this sample, this clonotype turned up many times. One junction end disagrees with the germline gene, perhaps due to a read error. J is TRBJ2-1 and V is TRBV5-6; TRBD2 agrees at 16 bases. The CDR3 spans 17 residues. Looked up from germline, CDR1 is SGHDT and CDR2 is YYEEEE. CDR3 nucleotides: TGTGCCAGCAGTTTGGGACTAGCGGGAGGGCCAGGCGATGAGCAGTTCTTC. Its translation is CASSLGLAGGPGDEQFF.

This clonotype was detected a few times. The V and J genes are TRBV6-1 and TRBJ2-1, with a weak D call TRBD1 (6 bases). Germline V lookup: CDR1 MNHNS, CDR2 SASEGT. Trimming left V 6 bases short and J 0 bases short, with 18 bases between. The CDR3 extends over 17 amino acids. The CDR3 sequence: CASSFDRRVSSYNEQFF. DNA of the CDR3: TGTGCCAGCAGCTTCGACAGGCGAGTTAGCTCCTACAATGAGCAGTTCTTC.

This sequence joins TRBV5-6 and TRBJ2-1; D possibly corresponds to TRBD2 (7 bases). Per germline, CDR1 SGHDT and CDR2 YYEEEE. This CDR3 has 17 residues. V was clipped by 6 bases and J by 2 bases, with 21 bases between them. The CDR3 DNA is TGTGCCAGCACCCATACTCCTTGGGGGGGGCCCTACAATGAGCAGTTCTTC. Amino acids: CASTHTPWGGPYNEQFF.

This clonotype occurred many times. V is TRBV9 and J is TRBJ2-7; D may correspond to TRBD1 or TRBD2 (5 bases each). Germline assignment: CDR1 SGDLS and CDR2 YYNGEE. Trimming took 0 bases from V and 2 from J, leaving 9 bases between them. The CDR3 is 14 residues long. The CDR3 region is CASSVGGLTYEQYF. The CDR3 DNA follows: TGTGCCAGCAGCGTAGGGGGGTTGACCTACGAGCAGTACTTC.

This clonotype was seen repeatedly, ten times or more. The chain has TRBV5-1 and TRBJ1-2, with D tentatively TRBD1 (5 bases). Germline assignment: CDR1 SGHRS and CDR2 YFSETQ. This CDR3 contains 15 residues. V was cut by 3 bases and J by 3 bases, with 15 bases left in between. DNA for the CDR3: TGCGCCAGCAGCTGGGACCCAGGAGGGGACTATGGCTACACCTTC. Translating it yields CASSWDPGGDYGYTF. Looking up the rest from reference TRBV5-1 and TRBJ1-2 gives the full variable domain: KAGVTQTPRYLIKTRGQQVTLSCSPISGHRSVSWYQQTPGQGLQFLFEYFSETQRNKGNFPGRFSGRQFSNSRSEMNVSTLELGDSALYLCASSWDPGGDYGYTFGSGTRLTVV.

This clonotype appeared many times. The V gene is TRBV6-5, the J gene TRBJ2-7, with D hard to call. V shed 5 bases and J shed 5 bases, with 19 bases lying between them. Germline V gives CDR1 MNHEY, CDR2 SVGAGI. The length of the CDR3 is 15 residues. DNA for the CDR3: TGTGCCAGCAGTCCCTCGTGGGGAAGGGCGCACGAGCAGTACTTC. The encoded protein is CASSPSWGRAHEQYF.

This clonotype was detected many times. The chain combines TRBV12-3 or TRBV12-4 with TRBJ2-1; maybe TRBD2 (6 bases). The V and J ends lost 4 bases and 4 bases respectively, with 8 bases between them. The CDR3 has 13 residues. CDR3 sequence reads: CASSSGLYNEQFF. The DNA for the CDR3 is TGTGCCAGCAGTTCGGGACTTTACAATGAGCAGTTCTTC.

This clonotype was seen many times. The genes are TRBV7-9 and TRBJ2-7; D remains unclear. Germline V gene data show CDR1 as SEHNR and CDR2 as FQNEAQ (reference sequence). The CDR3 contains 12 residues. V lost 5 bases, J lost 3 bases, and 8 bases lay in between. CDR3 DNA sequence: TGTGCCAGCAGCCTAAACATCTACGAGCAGTACTTC. Translating it yields CASSLNIYEQYF.

V and J are TRBV7-8 and TRBJ2-3; 13 bases line up with TRBD2. Per the germline V gene, CDR1 is SGHVS and CDR2 is FQNEAQ. The V and J ends lost 5 bases and 6 bases, in that order; junction bases with no gene match: 5. This CDR3 has 15 amino acids. The CDR3 region is CASSPGLAGLDTQYF. The CDR3 nucleotides read TGTGCCAGCAGCCCGGGACTAGCGGGGTTGGATACGCAGTATTTT.

This clonotype has a count of ten or more. CDR3 sequence: CASSRDRQETQYF. CDR3 in DNA: TGTGCCAGCAGCCGGGACAGACAAGAGACCCAGTACTTC. The chain joins TRBV3-1 to TRBJ2-5, with TRBD1 matching over 7 bases. Trimming took 4 bases from V and 2 from J; bases not matched to a gene: 1. Germline CDR1 reads LGHDT; CDR2 reads YNNKEL (reference sequence). This CDR3 has 13 amino acids.

This clonotype was detected ten times or more. The chain links TRBV7-9 to TRBJ1-2, with TRBD1 matching 8 bases. CDR3 length equals 14 residues. J gave up 4 bases and V 8 bases, and 9 bases lay outside the gene matches. The germline CDR1 and CDR2 sequences are SEHNR and FQNEAQ (reference sequence). The CDR3 loop is CASWGDRRIYGYTF. The CDR3, as DNA: TGTGCCAGCTGGGGGGACAGGCGGATCTATGGCTACACCTTC.

Ten or more counts support this clonotype. The J gene is TRBJ1-2, the V gene TRBV2; D possibly corresponds to TRBD1 (5 bases). V was shortened by 6 bases and J by 4 bases, with 15 bases between the two germline ends. The CDR3 has 14 amino acids. Germline CDR1 SNHLY, CDR2 FYNNEI. CDR3: CASRPRGAFYGYTF. The DNA for the CDR3 is TGTGCCAGCAGGCCGAGGGGCGCGTTCTATGGCTACACCTTC.

This chain joins TRBV9 and TRBJ2-2; no firm D call. With 4 bases removed from V and 4 bases from J, the gap between germline ends came to 11 bases. This CDR3 has 14 amino acids. CDR1 and CDR2 (germline): SGDLS, YYNGEE. The CDR3 loop reads CASSLERGTGELFF. The CDR3 bases are TGTGCCAGCAGCCTCGAAAGAGGCACCGGGGAGCTGTTTTTT.

This chain links TRBV3-1 with TRBJ2-2, with TRBD2 identical over 10 bases. The CDR3 extends over 14 amino acids. After removal of 6 bases from V and 7 bases from J, the junction contained 5 bases not matched to a gene. Germline V CDR1 and CDR2: LGHDT, YNNKEL (reference sequence). For the CDR3, the DNA is TGTGCCAGCAGGTCGGGACTAGCGATCGGGGAGCTGTTTTTT. It is translated as CASRSGLAIGELFF. The whole variable domain, filled in from reference TRBV3-1 and TRBJ2-2, reads DTAVSQTPKYLVTQMGNDKSIKCEQNLGHDTMYWYKQDSKKFLKIMFSYNNKELIINETVPNRFSPKSPDKAHLNLHINSLELGDSAVYFCASRSGLAIGELFFGEGSRLTVL.